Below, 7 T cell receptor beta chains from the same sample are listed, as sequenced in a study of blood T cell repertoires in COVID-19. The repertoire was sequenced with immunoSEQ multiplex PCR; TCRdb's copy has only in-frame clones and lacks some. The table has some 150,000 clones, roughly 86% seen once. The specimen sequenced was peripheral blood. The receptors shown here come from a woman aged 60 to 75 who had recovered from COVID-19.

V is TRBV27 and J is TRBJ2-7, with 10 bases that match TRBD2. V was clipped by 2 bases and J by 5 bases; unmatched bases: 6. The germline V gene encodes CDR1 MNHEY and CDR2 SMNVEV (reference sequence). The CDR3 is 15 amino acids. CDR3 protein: CASSLGSGGADEQYF. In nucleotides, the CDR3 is TGTGCCAGCAGTTTAGGGAGCGGGGGGGCTGACGAGCAGTACTTC.

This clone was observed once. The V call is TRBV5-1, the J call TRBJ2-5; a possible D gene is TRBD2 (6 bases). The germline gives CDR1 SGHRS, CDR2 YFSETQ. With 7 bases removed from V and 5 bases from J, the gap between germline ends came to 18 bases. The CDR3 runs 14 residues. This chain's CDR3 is CASDEAGRGETQYF. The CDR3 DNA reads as TGCGCCAGCGACGAGGCGGGGAGAGGGGAGACCCAGTACTTC. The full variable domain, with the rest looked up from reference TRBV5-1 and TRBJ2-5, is KAGVTQTPRYLIKTRGQQVTLSCSPISGHRSVSWYQQTPGQGLQFLFEYFSETQRNKGNFPGRFSGRQFSNSRSEMNVSTLELGDSALYLCASDEAGRGETQYFGPGTRLLVL.

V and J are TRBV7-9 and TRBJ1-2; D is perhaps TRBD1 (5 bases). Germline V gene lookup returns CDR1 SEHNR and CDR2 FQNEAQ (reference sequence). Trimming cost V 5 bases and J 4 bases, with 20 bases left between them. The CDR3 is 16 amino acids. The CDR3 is CASSGAGPGVIYGYTF. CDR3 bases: TGTGCCAGCAGCGGGGCCGGACCTGGGGTTATCTATGGCTACACCTTC.

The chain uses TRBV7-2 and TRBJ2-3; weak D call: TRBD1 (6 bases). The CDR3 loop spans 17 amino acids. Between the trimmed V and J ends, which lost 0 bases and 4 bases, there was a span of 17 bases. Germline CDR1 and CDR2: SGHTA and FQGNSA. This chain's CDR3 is CASSLALTVQGADTQYF. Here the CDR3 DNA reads TGTGCCAGCAGCTTAGCGTTAACCGTACAGGGCGCAGATACGCAGTATTTT.

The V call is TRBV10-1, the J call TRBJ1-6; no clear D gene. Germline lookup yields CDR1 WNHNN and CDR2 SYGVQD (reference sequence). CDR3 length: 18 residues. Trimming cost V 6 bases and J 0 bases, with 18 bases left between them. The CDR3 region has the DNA TGCGCCAGCAGCCCTCCAATGGTGGAGAGCTCCTATAATTCACCCCTCCACTTT. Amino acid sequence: CASSPPMVESSYNSPLHF.

CDR3 sequence reads: CASSTGLAGGQTSDTQYF. The DNA of the CDR3 is TGTGCCAGTAGTACAGGACTAGCGGGGGGCCAGACTTCAGATACGCAGTATTTT. The J gene is TRBJ2-3, the V gene TRBV19, with TRBD2 matching 14 bases. Germline CDR1 and CDR2: LNHDA and SQIVND (reference sequence). V was pared by 4 bases and J by 4 bases, with 10 bases of the junction left unmatched. The CDR3 loop spans 18 amino acids.

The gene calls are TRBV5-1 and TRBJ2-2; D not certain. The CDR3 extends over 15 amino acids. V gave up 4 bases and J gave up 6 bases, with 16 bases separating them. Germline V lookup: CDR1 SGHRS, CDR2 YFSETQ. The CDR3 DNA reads TGCGCCAGCAGCCCCGGTGGTACCCCGGCCGGGGAGCTGTTTTTT. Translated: CASSPGGTPAGELFF. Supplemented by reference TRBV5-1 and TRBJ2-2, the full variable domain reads KAGVTQTPRYLIKTRGQQVTLSCSPISGHRSVSWYQQTPGQGLQFLFEYFSETQRNKGNFPGRFSGRQFSNSRSEMNVSTLELGDSALYLCASSPGGTPAGELFFGEGSRLTVL.